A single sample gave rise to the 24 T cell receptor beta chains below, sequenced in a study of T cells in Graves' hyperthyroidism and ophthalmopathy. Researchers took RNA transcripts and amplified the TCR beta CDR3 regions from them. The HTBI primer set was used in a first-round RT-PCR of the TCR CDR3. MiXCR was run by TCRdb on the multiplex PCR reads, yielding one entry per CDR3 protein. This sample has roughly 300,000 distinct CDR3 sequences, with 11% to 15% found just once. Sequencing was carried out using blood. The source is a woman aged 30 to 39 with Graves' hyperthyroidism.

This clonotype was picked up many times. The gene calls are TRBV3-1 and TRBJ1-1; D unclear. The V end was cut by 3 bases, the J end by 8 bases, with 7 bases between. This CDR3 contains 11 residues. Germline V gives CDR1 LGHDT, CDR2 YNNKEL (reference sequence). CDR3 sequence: CASSQGNEAFF. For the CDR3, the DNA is TGTGCCAGCAGCCAGGGCAACGAAGCTTTCTTT.

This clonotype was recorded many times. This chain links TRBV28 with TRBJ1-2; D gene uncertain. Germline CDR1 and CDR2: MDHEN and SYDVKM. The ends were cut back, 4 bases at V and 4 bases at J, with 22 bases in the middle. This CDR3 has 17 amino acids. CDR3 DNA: TGTGCCAGCAGTTCCTCATATTTTCTGGATCGTAGCTATGGCTACACCTTC. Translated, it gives CASSSSYFLDRSYGYTF.

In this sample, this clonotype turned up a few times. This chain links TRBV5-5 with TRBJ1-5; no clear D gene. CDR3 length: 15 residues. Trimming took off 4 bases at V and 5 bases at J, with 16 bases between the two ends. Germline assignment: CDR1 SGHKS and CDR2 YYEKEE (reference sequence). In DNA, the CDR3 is TGTGCCAGCAGCCCAGTCGGGTTTGAGTATCAGCCCCAGCATTTT. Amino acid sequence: CASSPVGFEYQPQHF.

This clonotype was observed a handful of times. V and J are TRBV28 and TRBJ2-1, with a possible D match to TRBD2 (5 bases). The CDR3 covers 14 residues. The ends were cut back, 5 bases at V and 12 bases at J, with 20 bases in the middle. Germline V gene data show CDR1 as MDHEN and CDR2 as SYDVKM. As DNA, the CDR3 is TGTGCCAGCAGTAGCCTTGGGCCCCCGGCGGGGCAGTTCTTC. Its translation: CASSSLGPPAGQFF.

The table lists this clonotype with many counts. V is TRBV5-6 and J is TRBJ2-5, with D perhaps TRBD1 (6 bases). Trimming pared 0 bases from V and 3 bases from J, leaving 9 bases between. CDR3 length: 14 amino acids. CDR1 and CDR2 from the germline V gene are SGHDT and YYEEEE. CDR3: CASSLAPGEETQYF. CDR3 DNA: TGTGCCAGCAGCTTGGCTCCAGGGGAAGAGACCCAGTACTTC.

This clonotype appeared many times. The CDR3 here is CATSAPPGDEQFF. The DNA of the CDR3 is TGTGCCACCAGTGCCCCCCCGGGTGATGAGCAGTTCTTC. The chain is built from TRBV24-1 and TRBJ2-1; D uncertain. Per the germline V gene, CDR1 is KGHDR and CDR2 is SFDVKD. CDR3 length equals 13 residues. Between the trimmed V and J ends, which lost 5 bases and 8 bases, there was a span of 12 bases.

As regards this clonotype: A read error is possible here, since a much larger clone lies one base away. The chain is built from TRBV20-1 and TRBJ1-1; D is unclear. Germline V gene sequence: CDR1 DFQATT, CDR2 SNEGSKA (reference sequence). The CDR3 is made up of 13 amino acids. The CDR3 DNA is TGCAGTGCTAGAGATCGGTTTTACACTGAAGCTTCCTTT. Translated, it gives CSARDRFYTEASF.

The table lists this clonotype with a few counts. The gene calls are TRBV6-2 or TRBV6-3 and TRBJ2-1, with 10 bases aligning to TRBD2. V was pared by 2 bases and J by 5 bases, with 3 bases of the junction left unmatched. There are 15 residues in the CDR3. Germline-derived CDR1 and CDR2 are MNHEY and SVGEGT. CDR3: CASSYPSGRDNEQFF. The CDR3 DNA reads TGTGCCAGCAGTTACCCCAGCGGGAGGGACAATGAGCAGTTCTTC.

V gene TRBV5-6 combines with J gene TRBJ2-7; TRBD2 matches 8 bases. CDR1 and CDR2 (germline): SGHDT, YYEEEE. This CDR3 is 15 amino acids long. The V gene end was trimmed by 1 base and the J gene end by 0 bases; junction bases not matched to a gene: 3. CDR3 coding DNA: TGTGCCAGCAGCTTGACCGGGAGGGCCTCCTACGAGCAGTACTTC. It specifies CASSLTGRASYEQYF. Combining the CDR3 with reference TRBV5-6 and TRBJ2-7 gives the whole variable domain DAGVTQSPTHLIKTRGQQVTLRCSPKSGHDTVSWYQQALGQGPQFIFQYYEEEERQRGNFPDRFSGHQFPNYSSELNVNALLLGDSALYLCASSLTGRASYEQYFGPGTRLTVT.

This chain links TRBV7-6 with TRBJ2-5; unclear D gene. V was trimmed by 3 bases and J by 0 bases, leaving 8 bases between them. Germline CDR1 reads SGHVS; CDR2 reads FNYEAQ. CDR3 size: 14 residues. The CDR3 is CASSLYSYQETQYF. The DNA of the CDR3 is TGTGCCAGCAGCTTGTACTCGTACCAAGAGACCCAGTACTTC.

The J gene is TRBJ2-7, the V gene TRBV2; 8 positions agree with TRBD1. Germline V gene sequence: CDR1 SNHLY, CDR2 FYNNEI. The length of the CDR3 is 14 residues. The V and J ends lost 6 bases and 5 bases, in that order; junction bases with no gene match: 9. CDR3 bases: TGTGCCAGCAGCGCTTCCCAGGGGGCCGACGAGCAGTACTTC. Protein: CASSASQGADEQYF. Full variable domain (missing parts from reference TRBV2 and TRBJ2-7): EPEVTQTPSHQVTQMGQEVILRCVPISNHLYFYWYRQILGQKVEFLVSFYNNEISEKSEIFDDQFSVERPDGSNFTLKIRSTKLEDSAMYFCASSASQGADEQYFGPGTRLTVT.

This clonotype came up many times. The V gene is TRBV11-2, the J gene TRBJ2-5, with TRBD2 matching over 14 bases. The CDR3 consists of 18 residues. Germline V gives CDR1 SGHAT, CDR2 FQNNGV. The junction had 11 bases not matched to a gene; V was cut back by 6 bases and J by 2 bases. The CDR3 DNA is TGTGCCAGCAGTCTCGGACTAGCGGGAGGATTCCAGCAAGAGACCCAGTACTTC. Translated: CASSLGLAGGFQQETQYF.

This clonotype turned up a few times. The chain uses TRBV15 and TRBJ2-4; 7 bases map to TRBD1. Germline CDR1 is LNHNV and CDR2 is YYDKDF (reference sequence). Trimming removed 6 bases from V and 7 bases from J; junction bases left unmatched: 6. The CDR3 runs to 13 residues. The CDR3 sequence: CATRGTGENIQYF. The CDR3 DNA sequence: TGTGCCACCAGAGGCACAGGGGAGAACATTCAGTACTTC.

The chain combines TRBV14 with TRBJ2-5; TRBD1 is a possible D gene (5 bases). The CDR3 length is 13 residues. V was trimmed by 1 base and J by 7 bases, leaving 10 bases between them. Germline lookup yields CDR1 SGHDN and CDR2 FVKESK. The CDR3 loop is CASSQGGSGTQYF. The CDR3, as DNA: TGTGCCAGCAGCCAAGGGGGCAGTGGGACCCAGTACTTC. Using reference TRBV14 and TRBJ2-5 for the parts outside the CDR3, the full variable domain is EAGVTQFPSHSVIEKGQTVTLRCDPISGHDNLYWYRRVMGKEIKFLLHFVKESKQDESGMPNNRFLAERTGGTYSTLKVQPAELEDSGVYFCASSQGGSGTQYFGPGTRLLVL.

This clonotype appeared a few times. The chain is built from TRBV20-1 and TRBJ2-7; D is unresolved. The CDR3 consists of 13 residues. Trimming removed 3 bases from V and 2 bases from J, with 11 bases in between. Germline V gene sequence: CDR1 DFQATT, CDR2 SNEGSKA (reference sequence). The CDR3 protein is CSASRQRTYEQYF. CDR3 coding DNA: TGCAGTGCTAGTCGGCAGAGAACCTACGAGCAGTACTTC.

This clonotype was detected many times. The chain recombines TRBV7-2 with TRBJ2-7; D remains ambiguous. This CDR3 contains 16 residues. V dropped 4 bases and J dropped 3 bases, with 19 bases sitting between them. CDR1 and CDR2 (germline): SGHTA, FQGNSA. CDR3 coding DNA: TGTGCCAGCAGCTCTGGGTTTGGCCTTGGGCGCTACGAGCAGTACTTC. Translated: CASSSGFGLGRYEQYF.

CDR3 in DNA: TGCGCCAGCCGGAGGGGGCACGGAAACACCATATATTTT. Translating it yields CASRRGHGNTIYF. The V call is TRBV10-2, the J call TRBJ1-3; 7 bases map to TRBD1. Germline CDR1 WSHSY, CDR2 SAAADI. The CDR3 is 13 residues long. V gave up 8 bases and J gave up 4 bases; unmatched junction bases: 5.

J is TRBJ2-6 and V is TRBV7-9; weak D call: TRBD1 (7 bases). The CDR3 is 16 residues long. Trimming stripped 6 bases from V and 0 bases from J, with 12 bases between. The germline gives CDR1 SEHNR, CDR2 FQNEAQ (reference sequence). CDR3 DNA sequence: TGTGCCAGCAGTCAGGGGGGCCCCTCTGGGGCCAACGTCCTGACTTTC. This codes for CASSQGGPSGANVLTF.

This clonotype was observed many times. CDR3: CASSSSGQGDSPLHF. The CDR3 coding sequence is TGTGCCAGCAGTTCCTCGGGACAGGGCGATTCACCCCTCCACTTT. The V and J genes are TRBV28 and TRBJ1-6; 9 bases line up with TRBD1. V gave up 4 bases and J gave up 8 bases; unmatched junction bases: 6. The CDR3 consists of 15 residues. CDR1 is MDHEN and CDR2 is SYDVKM in the germline V gene.

In DNA form, the CDR3 reads TGCAGTGCTACTAGCGGGAGTGGGTACAATGAGCAGTTCTTC. Translating it yields CSATSGSGYNEQFF. The rearrangement links TRBV20-1 to TRBJ2-1, with TRBD2 matching 10 bases. The V gene end was trimmed by 4 bases and the J gene end by 4 bases; junction bases not matched to a gene: 4. The germline gives CDR1 DFQATT, CDR2 SNEGSKA (reference sequence). The CDR3 is 14 amino acids.

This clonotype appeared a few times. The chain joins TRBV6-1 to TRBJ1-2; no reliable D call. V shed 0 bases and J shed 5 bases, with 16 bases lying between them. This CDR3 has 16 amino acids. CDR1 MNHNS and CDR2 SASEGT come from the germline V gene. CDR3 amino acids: CASSEARATIGYGYTF. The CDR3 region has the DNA TGTGCCAGCAGTGAAGCCCGGGCCACGATAGGGTATGGCTACACCTTC.

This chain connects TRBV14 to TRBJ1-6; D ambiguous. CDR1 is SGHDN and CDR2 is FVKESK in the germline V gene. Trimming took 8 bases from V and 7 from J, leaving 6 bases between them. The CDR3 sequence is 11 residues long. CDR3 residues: CASGFNSPLHF. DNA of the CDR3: TGTGCCAGCGGCTTCAATTCACCCCTCCACTTT.

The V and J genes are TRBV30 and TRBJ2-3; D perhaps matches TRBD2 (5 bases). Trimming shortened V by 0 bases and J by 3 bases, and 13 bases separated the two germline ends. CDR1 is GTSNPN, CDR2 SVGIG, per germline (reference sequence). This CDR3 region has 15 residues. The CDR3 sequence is CAWSVERLNTDTQYF. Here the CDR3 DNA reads TGTGCCTGGAGTGTGGAGCGGCTGAATACAGATACGCAGTATTTT.

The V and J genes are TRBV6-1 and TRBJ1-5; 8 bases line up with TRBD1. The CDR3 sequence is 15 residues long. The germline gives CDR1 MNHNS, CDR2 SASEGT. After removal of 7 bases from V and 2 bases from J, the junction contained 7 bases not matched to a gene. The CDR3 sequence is CASKQGGIGNQPQHF. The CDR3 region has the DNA TGTGCCAGCAAACAGGGGGGTATAGGCAATCAGCCCCAGCATTTT.